These T cell receptor beta chains were read from a single sample in a study of cytotoxic CD8 clonotypes in ibrutinib-treated CLL. Sequenced by immunoSEQ multiplex PCR; TCRdb stores in-frame clones only, minus some. Here the sample spans about 29,000 clones, more than 75% being singletons. The specimen was PBMCs, collected after 36 months of ibrutinib treatment. Every receptor here comes from a human donor with chronic lymphocytic leukemia. Both conserved end residues are part of each CDR3. Fields, in order: D gene, J gene, clone size, V gene, CDR3 DNA, CDR3 protein. A D gene is named only where the DNA matches it firmly. The size entry is marked missing in some rows and otherwise reads once, few, many or a size class.

NA	TRBJ2-7	NA	TRBV7-3	TGTGCCAGCAGCTCCCCCCGGGACGCGACCTACGAGCAGTACTTC	CASSSPRDATYEQYF
TRBD1	TRBJ2-2	NA	TRBV7-6	TGTGCCAGCGGACAGGAGACGAACACCGGGGAGCTGTTTTTT	CASGQETNTGELFF
NA	TRBJ1-1	NA	TRBV27	TGTGCCAGCAGTTTATTCCGGGGTACTGAAGCTTTCTTT	CASSLFRGTEAFF
NA	TRBJ2-5	NA	TRBV29-1	TGCAGCGTTGGAGGACCGGGCGAGACCCAGTACTTC	CSVGGPGETQYF
TRBD1	TRBJ1-6	NA	TRBV4-1	TGCGCCAGCAGCCAAGGGGGACAGAGCTCCTATAATTCACCCCTCCACTTT	CASSQGGQSSYNSPLHF
NA	TRBJ1-2	NA	TRBV10-3	TGTGCCATCAGGGACAGCCCCAAACACCCCTATGGCTACACCTTC	CAIRDSPKHPYGYTF
TRBD2	TRBJ2-5	NA	TRBV10-3	TGTGCCATCAGTCCTAGCGGGGGACCCTTCGAGACCCAGTACTTC	CAISPSGGPFETQYF
NA	TRBJ2-7	once	TRBV29-1	TGCAGCGTTGAAGAAGGAGCGGCCTACGAGCAGTACTTC	CSVEEGAAYEQYF
TRBD2	TRBJ2-3	NA	TRBV7-8	TGTGCCAGCAGAAGCATAGCGGGGGCTAGCACAGATACGCAGTATTTT	CASRSIAGASTDTQYF
NA	TRBJ1-2	NA	TRBV6-5	TGTGCCAGCACCGACTTCACCGGGACAGGCTACACCTTC	CASTDFTGTGYTF
NA	TRBJ2-7	NA	TRBV9	TGTGCCAGCAGCCCCCCTGGACTAACCTACGAGCAGTACTTC	CASSPPGLTYEQYF
NA	TRBJ1-4	NA	TRBV7-2	TGTGCCAGCAGCTTAGGTCCCGCAACTAATGAAAAACTGTTTTTT	CASSLGPATNEKLFF
NA	TRBJ1-5	few	TRBV2	TGTGCCAGCAACGACAGGTTGGGCAATCAGCCCCAGCATTTT	CASNDRLGNQPQHF
NA	TRBJ2-7	NA	TRBV5-6	TGTGCCAGCAGCACGTCTTGGGGAGGAGGGAATTACGAGCAGTACTTC	CASSTSWGGGNYEQYF
NA	TRBJ2-3	few	TRBV9	TGTGCCAGCAGCGTAGAAGGAGCCGGGAGAGATACGCAGTATTTT	CASSVEGAGRDTQYF
NA	TRBJ2-2	once	TRBV5-6	TGTGCCAGCAGCGAGAGCGGCGGGGAGCTGTTTTTT	CASSESGGELFF
NA	TRBJ1-6	NA	TRBV9	TGTGCCTCCAATGGGGCCTATAATTCACCCCTCCACTTT	CASNGAYNSPLHF
TRBD1	TRBJ2-3	NA	TRBV7-9	TGTGCCAGCAGCTTACAGGGGGCCCTTTGGGATACGCAGTATTTT	CASSLQGALWDTQYF
TRBD1	TRBJ1-2	NA	TRBV5-1	TGCGCCAGCAGCTCCGGACAGGCCCCTATCTATGGCTACACCTTC	CASSSGQAPIYGYTF
NA	TRBJ2-7	few	TRBV29-1	TGCAGCGCTGAACTTACCGGGACGAGAAACGAGCAGTACTTC	CSAELTGTRNEQYF
TRBD1	TRBJ1-1	NA	TRBV25-1	TGTGCCAGCAGTGTCTCCCAGGGGGCTGAAGCTTTCTTT	CASSVSQGAEAFF
TRBD1	TRBJ2-5	NA	TRBV5-6	TGTGCCAGCAGCTCCTGGACAGGGTATCAAGAGACCCAGTACTTC	CASSSWTGYQETQYF
NA	TRBJ2-2	NA	TRBV6-5	TGTGCCAGCGGGAGAAGTTTAGCCGGGGAGCTGTTTTTT	CASGRSLAGELFF
NA	TRBJ2-2	NA	TRBV7-8	TGTGCCAGCAGCTTCTTACGGTCCGGGGAGCTGTTTTTT	CASSFLRSGELFF
TRBD1	TRBJ2-4	NA	TRBV7-2	TGTGCCAGCAGCCTATACCGGGACAGGGGCGCCAAAAACATTCAGTACTTC	CASSLYRDRGAKNIQYF
NA	TRBJ1-1	once	TRBV5-1	TGCGCCAGCAGCTCCCAGGGTTTAGTGAACACTGAAGCTTTCTTT	CASSSQGLVNTEAFF
TRBD1	TRBJ1-1	NA	TRBV19	TGTGCCAGTAGCCGCCTGATTGTGGACAGGGTTGGCACTGAAGCTTTCTTT	CASSRLIVDRVGTEAFF
NA	TRBJ1-3	NA	TRBV18	TGTGCCAGCTCACACTCCTCAAGCGCCAAGACAGGTGCAGTATTT	CASSHSSSAKTGAVF
TRBD1	TRBJ1-3	NA	TRBV6-5	TGTGCCAGCAGACGACAGGGGACCTCTGGAAACACCATATATTTT	CASRRQGTSGNTIYF
TRBD1	TRBJ2-1	NA	TRBV5-1	TGCGCCAGCAGCTTCCGACAGGGCGGGAATGAGCAGTTCTTC	CASSFRQGGNEQFF
TRBD1	TRBJ2-1	NA	TRBV5-1	TGCGCCAGCAGCTTGGATGCCAGGGGGCCCTACAATGAGCAGTTCTTC	CASSLDARGPYNEQFF
NA	TRBJ1-2	NA	TRBV20-1	TGCAGTGCTATTAATATTTATGGCTACACCTTC	CSAINIYGYTF
NA	TRBJ1-6	NA	TRBV6-5	TGTGCCAGCAATGATTTAAGCTCCTATAATTCACCCCTCCACTTT	CASNDLSSYNSPLHF
NA	TRBJ1-2	few	TRBV2	TGTGCCAGTCAAGACCCTCGGGGCTACACCTTC	CASQDPRGYTF
NA	TRBJ2-1	NA	TRBV19	TGTGCCAGTGGGGACAACTCCTACAATGAGCAGTTCTTC	CASGDNSYNEQFF
NA	TRBJ1-2	NA	TRBV7-2	TGTGCCAGCAGCTTAGATAACAGGGATGGCTACACCTTC	CASSLDNRDGYTF
NA	TRBJ1-2	NA	TRBV2	TGTGCCAGCAGGACAGGTGCTAACTATGGCTACACCTTC	CASRTGANYGYTF
TRBD2	TRBJ2-1	NA	TRBV4-1	TGCGCCAGCAGCCAAGTTGCGGGGGATTACAATGAGCAGTTCTTC	CASSQVAGDYNEQFF
NA	TRBJ1-4	NA	TRBV15	TGTGCCACCAGCAGACCTTATGAGGGGGGCCCTAATGAAAAACTGTTTTTT	CATSRPYEGGPNEKLFF
NA	TRBJ1-1	few	TRBV4-1	TGCGCCAGCAGCCAAGAATCCATGAACACTGAAGCTTTCTTT	CASSQESMNTEAFF
NA	TRBJ1-6	NA	TRBV27	TGTGCCAGCAGTTTATCGACCAGGGTTGGTTCACCCCTCCACTTT	CASSLSTRVGSPLHF
NA	TRBJ1-3	NA	TRBV2	TGTGCCAGCAGTCCGGACATCTTTACTTCTGGAAACACCATATATTTT	CASSPDIFTSGNTIYF
NA	TRBJ2-3	NA	TRBV7-2	TGTGCCAGCAGCTTAGGGGGACTCATCACAGATACGCAGTATTTT	CASSLGGLITDTQYF
TRBD1	TRBJ2-2	NA	TRBV7-9	TGTGCCAGCAGGTTTATGGGACAGGGAGGCACCGGGGAGCTGTTTTTT	CASRFMGQGGTGELFF
TRBD2	TRBJ2-3	NA	TRBV2	TGTGCCAGCAGTGAAGAGGGACTAGCCTCCGGCACAGATACGCAGTATTTT	CASSEEGLASGTDTQYF
TRBD1	TRBJ1-2	NA	TRBV27	TGTGCCAGCAGTTTTAGGGGGCGCGGGGGCTACACCTTC	CASSFRGRGGYTF
TRBD2	TRBJ2-3	NA	TRBV4-3	TGCGCCAGCAGCCAAGAGGGCGGGGGGGTCACAGATACGCAGTATTTT	CASSQEGGGVTDTQYF
NA	TRBJ2-1	NA	TRBV21-1	TGTGCCAGCAGCAAAGCGGGGGGTTTCCCCTACAATGAGCAGTTCTTC	CASSKAGGFPYNEQFF
NA	TRBJ2-7	few	TRBV5-1	TGCGCCAGCAGCCCCTCCGTGGATTTCTCCTACGAGCAGTACTTC	CASSPSVDFSYEQYF
TRBD2	TRBJ2-5	once	TRBV7-9	TGTGCCAGCAGCTTGGGACTAGCGGGGGGCCAAGAGACCCAGTACTTC	CASSLGLAGGQETQYF
NA	TRBJ1-2	NA	TRBV4-1	TGCGCCAGCAGCCAAATGCAGGGAAGGAGCTACACCTTC	CASSQMQGRSYTF
NA	TRBJ1-2	NA	TRBV11-2	TGTGCCAGCAGCTTAGAGACAGGCAACTATGGCTACACCTTC	CASSLETGNYGYTF
NA	TRBJ1-1	few	TRBV7-3	TGTGCCAGCAGCTTAACGGGTATGAACACTGAAGCTTTCTTT	CASSLTGMNTEAFF
NA	TRBJ2-7	few	TRBV30	TGTGCCTGGAGACCATTTTCCTACGAGCAGTACTTC	CAWRPFSYEQYF
NA	TRBJ1-2	few	TRBV5-4	TGTGCCAGCAGCTTGGACAATTCCTATGGCTACACCTTC	CASSLDNSYGYTF